This T cell receptor (beta chain) was recovered during a study of radiotherapy plus CTLA-4 blockade in lung cancer. Measured with immunoSEQ multiplex PCR; TCRdb has only the in-frame clones, and not every one. The profile shows about 48,000 clones, 75% to 85% of them singletons. Germline lookup yields CDR1 SGHNT and CDR2 YYREEE (reference sequence). The CDR3 consists of 15 residues. Trimming cost V 3 bases and J 8 bases; bases outside gene matches: 8. This clonotype originated in a human donor with non-small cell lung cancer who had stable disease on radiotherapy plus ipilimumab. The sequences come from peripheral blood, collected from a patient treated with radiotherapy plus ipilimumab. The genes are TRBV5-4 and TRBJ1-6, with 7 bases that match TRBD1. The CDR3 bases are TGTGCCAGCAGCTCAGGGGGTCGTGAAGATTCACCCCTCCACTTT. It is translated as CASSSGGREDSPLHF.